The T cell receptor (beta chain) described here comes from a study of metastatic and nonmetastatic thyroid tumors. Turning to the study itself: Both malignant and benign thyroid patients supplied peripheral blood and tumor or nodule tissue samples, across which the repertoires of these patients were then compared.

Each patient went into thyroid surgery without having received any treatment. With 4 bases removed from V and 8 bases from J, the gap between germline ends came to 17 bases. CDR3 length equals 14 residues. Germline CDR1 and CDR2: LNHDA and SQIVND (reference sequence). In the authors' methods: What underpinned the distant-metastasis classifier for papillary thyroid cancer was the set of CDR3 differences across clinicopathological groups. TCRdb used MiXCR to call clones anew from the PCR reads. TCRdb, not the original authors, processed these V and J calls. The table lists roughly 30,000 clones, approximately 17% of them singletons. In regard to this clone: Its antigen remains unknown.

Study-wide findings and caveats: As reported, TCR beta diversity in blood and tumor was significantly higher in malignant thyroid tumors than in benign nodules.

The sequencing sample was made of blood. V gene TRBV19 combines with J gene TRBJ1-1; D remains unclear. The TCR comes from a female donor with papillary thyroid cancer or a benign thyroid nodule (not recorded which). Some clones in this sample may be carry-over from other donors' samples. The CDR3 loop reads CASSKGGRLDEAFF. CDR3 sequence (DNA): TGTGCCAGTAGTAAGGGAGGGCGCTTAGACGAAGCTTTCTTT.